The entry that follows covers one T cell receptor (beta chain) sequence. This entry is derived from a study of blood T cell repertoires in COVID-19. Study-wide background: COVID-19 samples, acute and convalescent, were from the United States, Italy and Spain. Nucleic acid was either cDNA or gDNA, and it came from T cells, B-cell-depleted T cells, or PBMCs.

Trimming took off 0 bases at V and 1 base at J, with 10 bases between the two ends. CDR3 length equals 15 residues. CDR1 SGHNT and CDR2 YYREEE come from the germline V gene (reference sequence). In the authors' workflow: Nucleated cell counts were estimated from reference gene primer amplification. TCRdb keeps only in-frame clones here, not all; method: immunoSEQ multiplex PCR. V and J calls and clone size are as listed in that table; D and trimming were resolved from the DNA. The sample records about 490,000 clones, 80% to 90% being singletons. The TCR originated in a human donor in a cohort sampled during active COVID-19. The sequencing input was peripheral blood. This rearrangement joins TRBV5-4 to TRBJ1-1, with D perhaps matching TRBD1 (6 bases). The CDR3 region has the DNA TGTGCCAGCAGCTTGGAGCTCAGGGGGAACACTGAAGCTTTCTTT. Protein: CASSLELRGNTEAFF.